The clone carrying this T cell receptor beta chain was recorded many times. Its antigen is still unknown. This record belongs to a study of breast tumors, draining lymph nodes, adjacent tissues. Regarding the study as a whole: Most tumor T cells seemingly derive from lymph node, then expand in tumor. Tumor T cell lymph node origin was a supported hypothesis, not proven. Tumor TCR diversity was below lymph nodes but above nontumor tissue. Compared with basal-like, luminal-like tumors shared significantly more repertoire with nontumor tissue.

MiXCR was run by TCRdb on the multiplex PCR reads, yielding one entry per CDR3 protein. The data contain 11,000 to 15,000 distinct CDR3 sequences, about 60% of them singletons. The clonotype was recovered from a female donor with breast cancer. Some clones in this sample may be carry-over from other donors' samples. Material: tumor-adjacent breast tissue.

CDR3 in DNA: TGTGCCAGCAGCCTGAGCGTGGGGGGGACCCAGTACTTC. The encoded protein is CASSLSVGGTQYF. The rearrangement uses TRBV11-3 and TRBJ2-5, with a possible D match to TRBD2 (6 bases). CDR1 and CDR2 from the germline V gene are SGHNT and YENEEA. Trimming removed 5 bases from V and 7 bases from J, with 14 bases in between. There are 13 residues in the CDR3.